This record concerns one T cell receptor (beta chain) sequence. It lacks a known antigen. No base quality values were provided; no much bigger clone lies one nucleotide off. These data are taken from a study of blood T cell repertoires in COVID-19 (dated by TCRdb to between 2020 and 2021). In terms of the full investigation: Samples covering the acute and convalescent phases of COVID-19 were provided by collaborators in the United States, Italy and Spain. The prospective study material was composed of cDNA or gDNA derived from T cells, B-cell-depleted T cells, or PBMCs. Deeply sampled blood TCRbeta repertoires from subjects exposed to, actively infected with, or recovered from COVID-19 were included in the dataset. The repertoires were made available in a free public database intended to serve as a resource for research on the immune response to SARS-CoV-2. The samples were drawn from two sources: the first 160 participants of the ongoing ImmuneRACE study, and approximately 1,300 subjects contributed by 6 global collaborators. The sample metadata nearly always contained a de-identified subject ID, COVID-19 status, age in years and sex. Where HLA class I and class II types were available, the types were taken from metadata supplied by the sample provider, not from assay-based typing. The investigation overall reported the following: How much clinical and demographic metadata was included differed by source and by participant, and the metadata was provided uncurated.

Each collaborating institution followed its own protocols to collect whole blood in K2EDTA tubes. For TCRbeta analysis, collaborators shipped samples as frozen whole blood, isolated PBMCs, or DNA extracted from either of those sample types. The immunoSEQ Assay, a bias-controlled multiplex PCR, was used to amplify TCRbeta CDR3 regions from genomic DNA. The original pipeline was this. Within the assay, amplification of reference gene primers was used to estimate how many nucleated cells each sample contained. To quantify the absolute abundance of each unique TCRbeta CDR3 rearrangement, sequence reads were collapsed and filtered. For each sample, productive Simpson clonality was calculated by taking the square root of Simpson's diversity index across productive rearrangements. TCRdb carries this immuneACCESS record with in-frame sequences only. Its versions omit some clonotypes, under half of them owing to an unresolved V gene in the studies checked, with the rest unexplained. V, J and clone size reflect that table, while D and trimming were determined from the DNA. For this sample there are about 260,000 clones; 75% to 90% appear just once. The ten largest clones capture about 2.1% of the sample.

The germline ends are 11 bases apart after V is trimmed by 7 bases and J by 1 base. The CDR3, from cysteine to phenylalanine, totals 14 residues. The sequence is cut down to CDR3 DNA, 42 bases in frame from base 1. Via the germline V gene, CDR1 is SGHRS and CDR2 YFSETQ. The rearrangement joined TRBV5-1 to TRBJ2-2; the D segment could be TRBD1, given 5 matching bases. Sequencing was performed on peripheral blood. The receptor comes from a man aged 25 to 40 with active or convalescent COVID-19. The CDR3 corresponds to CASSDTGNTGELFF. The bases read TGCGCCAGCTCTGATACAGGGAACACCGGGGAGCTGTTTTTT.